Shown below are 29 T cell receptor beta chains from a single sample sequenced in a study of beta chain features in type 1 diabetes. Expressed TCRB transcripts were sequenced after all isolated RNA was converted to cDNA. The repertoire was sequenced with immunoSEQ multiplex PCR; TCRdb's copy has only in-frame clones and lacks some. The sample yields about 340,000 clones, about 13% seen once. Findings and caveats of the study: Moderately but significantly shorter TCRB CDR3s were found in Type 1 diabetes patients in all four CD4+ subsets.

Their target antigens are unknown. Material: naive CD4+ T cells from blood. The receptors were gathered from a woman aged 18-35 years with type 1 diabetes.

The chain is built from TRBV4-2 and TRBJ1-1, with D uncertain. Per the germline V gene, CDR1 is LGHNA and CDR2 is YNFKEQ. CDR3 length: 14 amino acids. V was pared by 0 bases and J by 1 base, with 6 bases between. The CDR3 DNA reads as TGTGCCAGCAGCCAAGAAAACAGGAACACTGAAGCTTTCTTT. Translated, it gives CASSQENRNTEAFF.

This rearrangement joins TRBV2 to TRBJ2-5; D unresolved. Germline V lookup: CDR1 SNHLY, CDR2 FYNNEI. V was shortened by 6 bases and J by 5 bases, with 10 bases between the two germline ends. This CDR3 has 12 amino acids. The CDR3 loop is CASREIGETQYF. DNA for the CDR3: TGTGCCAGCAGGGAGATCGGGGAGACCCAGTACTTC.

This chain uses TRBV11-2 with TRBJ1-1; 7 nucleotides align to TRBD1. Germline-derived CDR1 and CDR2 are SGHAT and FQNNGV. CDR3 size: 12 residues. After removal of 8 bases from V and 4 bases from J, the junction contained 4 bases not matched to a gene. The CDR3 nucleotides read TGTGCCAGCGGGCAGGGGGGCACTGAAGCTTTCTTT. It is translated as CASGQGGTEAFF.

The rearrangement links TRBV7-6 to TRBJ2-3; 10 nucleotides line up with TRBD2. J was trimmed by 4 bases and V by 1 base; bases with no gene match: 8. CDR1 SGHVS and CDR2 FNYEAQ come from the germline V gene. The CDR3 has 17 amino acids. The chain's CDR3 is CASSLGGTSDGADTQYF. The CDR3 nucleotides are TGTGCCAGCAGCTTAGGGGGGACTAGCGACGGGGCAGATACGCAGTATTTT.

The chain uses TRBV13 and TRBJ2-5; D not certain. This CDR3 has 17 residues. The V end was cut by 6 bases, the J end by 0 bases, with 20 bases between. Germline lookup yields CDR1 PRHDT and CDR2 FYEKMQ (reference sequence). CDR3 sequence: CASRLLTGPLYQETQYF. Here the CDR3 DNA reads TGTGCCAGCAGGCTACTAACCGGTCCCTTGTACCAAGAGACCCAGTACTTC.

This clone showed up just a few times. This chain connects TRBV7-9 to TRBJ2-2; D possibly corresponds to TRBD2 (5 bases). CDR3 length: 13 amino acids. V was shortened by 7 bases and J by 4 bases, with 10 bases between the two germline ends. Germline V gene data show CDR1 as SEHNR and CDR2 as FQNEAQ (reference sequence). Here the CDR3 reads CASTDGSTGELFF. The CDR3 coding sequence is TGTGCCAGCACCGATGGGAGCACCGGGGAGCTGTTTTTT.

J is TRBJ1-2 and V is TRBV20-1; weak D call: TRBD1 (5 bases). The CDR3 totals 11 residues. Germline CDR1 is DFQATT and CDR2 is SNEGSKA (reference sequence). Trimming left V 5 bases short and J 6 bases short, with 10 bases between. The CDR3 sequence: CSAPGGDGYTF. The CDR3 bases are TGCAGTGCTCCGGGGGGGGATGGCTACACCTTC.

This clone was seen only a few times. The chain carries TRBV28 and TRBJ2-7; D unresolved. Between the trimmed V and J ends, which lost 6 bases and 3 bases, there was a span of 6 bases. There are 11 residues in the CDR3. Germline V gene lookup returns CDR1 MDHEN and CDR2 SYDVKM. CDR3 amino acids: CASRAIYEQYF. CDR3 DNA sequence: TGTGCCAGCAGGGCAATCTACGAGCAGTACTTC.

As regards this clone: The junction departs from the called germline gene at one end, perhaps through a read error. This rearrangement joins TRBV4-2 to TRBJ2-7; 8 bases fit TRBD2. Germline V lookup: CDR1 LGHNA, CDR2 YNFKEQ. CDR3 size: 12 residues. CDR3 in amino acids: CASRMSSGSLEF. The CDR3 region has the DNA TGTGCCAGCAGAATGTCGAGCGGGAGCCTTGAATTC.

This clone came up a few times. The sample has other DNA sequences that encode this CDR3 too. CDR3 coding DNA: TGTGCCAGCAGCTTAGATCGGAACACTGAAGCTTTCTTT. Its translation: CASSLDRNTEAFF. This chain joins TRBV7-2 and TRBJ1-1; D gene ambiguous. The CDR3 runs to 13 residues. The V gene lost 1 base and the J gene lost 1 base, with 4 bases spanning the gap. Germline V gene lookup returns CDR1 SGHTA and CDR2 FQGNSA.

The rearrangement joins TRBV25-1 to TRBJ1-2; D is uncertain. V lost 5 bases to trimming and J lost 4 bases, with 11 bases between them. Germline V lookup: CDR1 MGHDK, CDR2 SYGVNS. The CDR3 is 13 residues long. The CDR3 DNA follows: TGTGCCAGCAGTAGGGATGGGAGCTATGGCTACACCTTC. It is translated as CASSRDGSYGYTF.

This chain connects TRBV5-1 to TRBJ2-1; possibly TRBD2 for D (5 bases). The CDR3 is 15 residues long. The germline V and J ends were trimmed by 0 bases and 14 bases, with 21 bases remaining between them. Germline CDR1 reads SGHRS; CDR2 reads YFSETQ. CDR3 sequence reads: CASSLAEDYWFGKFF. The CDR3, as DNA: TGCGCCAGCAGCTTGGCCGAAGACTATTGGTTTGGCAAGTTCTTC.

The J gene is TRBJ1-2, the V gene TRBV29-1, with D possibly matching TRBD1 (5 bases). The germline V gene encodes CDR1 SQVTM and CDR2 ANQGSEA. The V end lost 1 base, the J end lost 8 bases, and 11 bases lay between the germline ends. The CDR3 is made up of 12 amino acids. This chain's CDR3 is CSVEGGDGGYTF. CDR3 bases: TGCAGCGTTGAAGGGGGGGACGGAGGCTACACCTTC.

The table lists this clone with a few counts. It is unclear where the CDR3 begins or ends on the DNA, so no DNA is shown, and the CDR3 is as TCRdb lists it. The chain has TRBV21-1 and TRBJ2-7; the table's D call of TRBD2 was not tested on the DNA. TRBV21-1 corresponds to a pseudogene. The CDR3 length equals 18 residues, ends included. Here the CDR3 reads CASSFGEGVAGGIYEQYF.

DNA of the CDR3: TGTGCCAGCTCACCTACCTTGGAGTCTCGAAACACTGAAGCTTTCTTT. It translates to CASSPTLESRNTEAFF. V and J are TRBV18 and TRBJ1-1; D is unresolved. Germline assignment: CDR1 KGHSH and CDR2 LQKENI. The CDR3 extends over 16 amino acids. V lost 3 bases and J lost 2, with 16 bases in between.

The chain employs TRBV28 and TRBJ1-5, with D perhaps matching TRBD1 (5 bases). There are 13 residues in the CDR3. Germline V CDR1 and CDR2: MDHEN, SYDVKM. V was cut by 6 bases and J by 4 bases, with 10 bases left in between. CDR3 in DNA: TGTGCCAGCAGAGATGGGGGGAATCAGCCCCAGCATTTT. As protein: CASRDGGNQPQHF.

This CDR3 reads CASSAGLAGIHEQFF. In nucleotides, the CDR3 is TGTGCCAGCAGCGCGGGACTAGCGGGAATCCATGAGCAGTTCTTC. The V and J genes are TRBV7-2 and TRBJ2-1; 13 bases fit TRBD2. CDR3 length: 15 residues. The germline V gene encodes CDR1 SGHTA and CDR2 FQGNSA. V was pared by 5 bases and J by 8 bases, with 6 bases of the junction left unmatched.

The genes are TRBV5-1 and TRBJ2-7; a possible D gene is TRBD2 (6 bases). Looked up from germline, CDR1 is SGHRS and CDR2 is YFSETQ. The CDR3 covers 12 residues. V lost 0 bases and J 7 bases, leaving 8 bases between the germline ends. Here the CDR3 DNA reads TGCGCCAGCAGCTTGGGCGGGGTGGAGCAGTACTTC. Amino acid sequence: CASSLGGVEQYF.

This clone appeared a few times. This chain connects TRBV5-1 to TRBJ2-7; 8 bases line up with TRBD1. The CDR3 covers 16 residues. Germline CDR1 and CDR2: SGHRS and YFSETQ. Trimming cost V 0 bases and J 2 bases; bases outside gene matches: 7. The CDR3 loop is CASSLGPGQVPYEQYF. CDR3 DNA: TGCGCCAGCAGCTTGGGACCGGGACAGGTGCCCTACGAGCAGTACTTC.

The chain recombines TRBV18 with TRBJ2-7; 10 nucleotides align to TRBD2. The V segment lost 3 bases and the J segment 4 bases; nucleotides outside the gene matches: 6. CDR3 size: 15 residues. Germline values: CDR1 KGHSH, CDR2 LQKENI. CDR3 nucleotide sequence: TGTGCCAGCTCACCTCCGGGACTAGCGTTTTACGAGCAGTACTTC. It translates to CASSPPGLAFYEQYF.

The chain has TRBV7-9 and TRBJ2-1; D remains unclear. CDR3 length: 12 residues. The ends were cut back, 6 bases at V and 10 bases at J, with 13 bases in the middle. CDR1 and CDR2 (germline): SEHNR, FQNEAQ (reference sequence). CDR3 bases: TGTGCCAGCAGGTCGATAGGAGAGGAGCAGTTCTTC. As protein: CASRSIGEEQFF.

There are a few counts of this clone. The chain links TRBV5-1 to TRBJ2-5; D gene unclear. CDR3 length: 15 amino acids. Germline lookup yields CDR1 SGHRS and CDR2 YFSETQ. Trimming removed 6 bases at V and 3 bases at J, with 18 bases between. The CDR3 DNA is TGCGCCAGCAACACAATTATAGCAGCAGAAGAGACCCAGTACTTC. This codes for CASNTIIAAEETQYF.

The chain uses TRBV7-2 and TRBJ2-7; 9 nucleotides align to TRBD2. Germline-derived CDR1 and CDR2 are SGHTA and FQGNSA. The CDR3 contains 18 residues. V gave up 1 base and J gave up 1 base; unmatched junction bases: 11. CDR3 loop: CASSLGGSLAGRSYEQYV. CDR3 nucleotide sequence: TGTGCCAGCAGCTTAGGAGGCAGTCTAGCGGGACGTTCCTACGAGCAGTACGTC.

Only a few counts were recorded for this clone. The chain uses TRBV28 and TRBJ2-3, with D hard to call. The CDR3 has 16 residues. Looked up from germline, CDR1 is MDHEN and CDR2 is SYDVKM. V dropped 4 bases and J dropped 0 bases, with 14 bases sitting between them. CDR3: CASSSRRPSSTDTQYF. The DNA for the CDR3 is TGTGCCAGCAGTTCTAGAAGACCCTCTAGCACAGATACGCAGTATTTT.

This clone has more than one count but fewer than ten. The rearrangement uses TRBV2 and TRBJ1-5; 8 nucleotides match TRBD1. The J segment lost 6 bases and the V segment lost 5 bases, leaving 6 bases of the junction unmatched. Germline-derived CDR1 and CDR2 are SNHLY and FYNNEI. The CDR3 extends over 14 amino acids. This CDR3 is CASSPGTGGQPQHF. DNA for the CDR3: TGTGCCAGCAGTCCCGGGACAGGAGGTCAGCCCCAGCATTTT.

In its sample, this clone was seen a few times. The chain carries TRBV29-1 and TRBJ2-1; no clear D. The CDR3 runs to 14 residues. Germline values: CDR1 SQVTM, CDR2 ANQGSEA. Trimming shortened V by 6 bases and J by 0 bases, and 12 bases separated the two germline ends. The DNA of the CDR3 is TGCAGCGTGAGCAGGCTCAACTCCTACAATGAGCAGTTCTTC. It is translated as CSVSRLNSYNEQFF.

The chain uses TRBV7-8 and TRBJ2-1; 8 positions agree with TRBD2. The CDR3 is 14 amino acids. Trimming took 9 bases from V and 4 from J; bases not matched to a gene: 8. Germline CDR1 and CDR2: SGHVS and FQNEAQ. CDR3 loop: CARGTRAHYNEQFF. For the CDR3, the DNA is TGTGCCAGGGGGACTAGAGCTCATTACAATGAGCAGTTCTTC. Complete variable domain (other parts from reference TRBV7-8 and TRBJ2-1): GAGVSQSPRYKVAKRGQDVALRCDPISGHVSLFWYQQALGQGPEFLTYFQNEAQLDKSGLPSDRFFAERPEGSVSTLKIQRTQQEDSAVYLCARGTRAHYNEQFFGPGTRLTVL.

This clone was observed a handful of times. The chain combines TRBV5-1 with TRBJ2-5; D might be TRBD1 (9 bases). Looked up from germline, CDR1 is SGHRS and CDR2 is YFSETQ. The CDR3 runs to 16 residues. V was clipped by 4 bases and J by 1 base, with 17 bases between them. The CDR3 loop is CASSGGQGTSQETQYF. In DNA, the CDR3 is TGCGCCAGCAGCGGCGGACAGGGGACTAGCCAAGAGACCCAGTACTTC. Using reference TRBV5-1 and TRBJ2-5 for the parts outside the CDR3, the full variable domain is KAGVTQTPRYLIKTRGQQVTLSCSPISGHRSVSWYQQTPGQGLQFLFEYFSETQRNKGNFPGRFSGRQFSNSRSEMNVSTLELGDSALYLCASSGGQGTSQETQYFGPGTRLLVL.

As for this clone: The identical CDR3 is also encoded by other nucleotide sequences in the sample. The chain employs TRBV11-2 and TRBJ2-1; 8 bases are shared with TRBD2. This CDR3 is built from 14 residues. Germline lookup yields CDR1 SGHAT and CDR2 FQNNGV. J gave up 5 bases and V 4 bases, and 4 bases lay outside the gene matches. The CDR3 bases are TGTGCCAGCAGCTCATTAGCGGGACACAATGAGCAGTTCTTC. Translation: CASSSLAGHNEQFF.